This TCR beta chain was profiled in a study of blood T cell repertoires in COVID-19. The CDR3 sequence is 17 residues long. Germline V lookup: CDR1 LNHDA, CDR2 SQIVND (reference sequence). J was trimmed by 0 bases and V by 5 bases; bases with no gene match: 10. Measured with immunoSEQ multiplex PCR; TCRdb has only the in-frame clones, and not every one. Of around 130,000 clones in the sample, approximately 80% are singletons; the top ten hold 12%. The sequence was collected from a woman aged 55-75 years with acute or convalescent COVID-19. The material sequenced was peripheral blood. This chain connects TRBV19 to TRBJ1-2, with TRBD1 identical over 9 bases. CDR3 sequence (DNA): TGTGCCAGTAGTCCTAGGACAGGGGCGCCAGCTAACTATGGCTACACCTTC. Translation gives CASSPRTGAPANYGYTF.